The clone carrying this T cell receptor beta chain occurred a few times. V lost 6 bases to trimming and J lost 5 bases, with 10 bases between them. This CDR3 is 12 amino acids long. Germline V CDR1 and CDR2: LNHDA, SQIVND (reference sequence). Runs used v3.0 of the immunoSEQ assay and were done at survey level. Target depth was about 35,000-50,000 T-cell genomes per sample. Assay used: immunoSEQ multiplex PCR; TCRdb lists only in-frame clones, some missing. Here the sample spans more than 25,000 clones, over 70% being singletons. This entry belongs to a study of long-term antiretroviral therapy in people with HIV. Across the whole study: The immediate-ART recommendation dates to 2015, and the earliest samples predate it by about a decade.

This TCR was recovered from a young man with HIV. The chain has TRBV19 and TRBJ1-1; D not resolved. The sample here was unsorted PBMCs, taken 2.1 years after starting antiretroviral therapy. In DNA form, the CDR3 reads TGTGCCAGTAGAAGGACTGGGACTGAAGCTTTCTTT. The encoded protein is CASRRTGTEAFF.